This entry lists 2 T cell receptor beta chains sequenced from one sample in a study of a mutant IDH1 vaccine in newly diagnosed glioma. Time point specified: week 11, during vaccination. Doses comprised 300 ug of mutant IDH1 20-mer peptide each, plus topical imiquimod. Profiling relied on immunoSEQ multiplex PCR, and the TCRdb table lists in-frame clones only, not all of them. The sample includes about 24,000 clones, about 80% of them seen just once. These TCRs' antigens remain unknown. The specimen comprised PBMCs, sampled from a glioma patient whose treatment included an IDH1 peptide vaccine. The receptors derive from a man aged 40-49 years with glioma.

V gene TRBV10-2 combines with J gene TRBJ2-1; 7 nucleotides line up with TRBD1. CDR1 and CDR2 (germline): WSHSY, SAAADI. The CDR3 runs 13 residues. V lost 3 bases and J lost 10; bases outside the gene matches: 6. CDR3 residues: CASSDPSRGEQFF. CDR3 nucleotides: TGCGCCAGCAGTGACCCCTCCAGGGGGGAGCAGTTCTTC.

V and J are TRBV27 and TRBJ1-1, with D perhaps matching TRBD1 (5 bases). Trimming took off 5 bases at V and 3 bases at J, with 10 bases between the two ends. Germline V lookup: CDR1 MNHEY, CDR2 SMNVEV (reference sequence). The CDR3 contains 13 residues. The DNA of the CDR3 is TGTGCCAGCAGTAAGGGGTGGGACACTGAAGCTTTCTTT. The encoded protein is CASSKGWDTEAFF.